The entry that follows covers one T cell receptor beta chain sequence. The source of the sample is a study of blood T cell repertoires in COVID-19. About the research overall: Samples of COVID-19 (acute and convalescent) were obtained from the United States, Italy and Spain. The cDNA or gDNA used as material had been derived from T cells, B-cell-depleted T cells, or PBMCs.

In the authors' methods: Reference gene primer amplification gave estimated nucleated cell counts. Repertoires were generated with immunoSEQ multiplex PCR, while TCRdb's copy carries only in-frame clones and drops some. For V, J and clone size, that table is used; D and trimming come from the DNA. Of roughly 160,000 clones in the sample, about 82% were seen once. Trimming pared 0 bases from V and 3 bases from J, leaving 12 bases between. Per germline, CDR1 SGDLS and CDR2 YYNGEE. The CDR3 covers 15 residues. Sequenced input: peripheral blood. This TCR derives from a middle-aged man with active or convalescent COVID-19. The genes are TRBV9 and TRBJ1-1, with D possibly TRBD1 on 5 matching bases. This chain's CDR3 is CASSVATGQDTEAFF. The CDR3, as DNA: TGTGCCAGCAGCGTAGCCACAGGACAAGACACTGAAGCTTTCTTT. The full variable domain, with the rest looked up from reference TRBV9 and TRBJ1-1, is DSGVTQTPKHLITATGQRVTLRCSPRSGDLSVYWYQQSLDQGLQFLIQYYNGEERAKGNILERFSAQQFPDLHSELNLSSLELGDSALYFCASSVATGQDTEAFFGQGTRLTVV.